The 29 T cell receptor beta chains below were found in one sample sequenced in a study of cytomegalovirus exposure and HLA in healthy donors. PCR employed 60 Vbeta and 13 Jbeta primers. The table came from immunoSEQ multiplex PCR; TCRdb's copy has only in-frame clones and leaves some out. The sample holds 100,000 to 150,000 clones, roughly 70% seen once. Sequenced sample: PBMCs. These receptors were collected from a man aged 30-40 years in good health and CMV-seronegative.

The V and J genes are TRBV6-4 and TRBJ1-1, with TRBD1 as a possible D gene (6 bases). The CDR3 covers 15 residues. CDR1 and CDR2 from the germline V gene are MRHNA and SNTAGT. V shed 6 bases and J shed 1 base, with 15 bases lying between them. DNA of the CDR3: TGTGCCAGCAGGGGGGGGGCAATGCGGAACACTGAAGCTTTCTTT. Its translation: CASRGGAMRNTEAFF.

The rearrangement uses TRBV7-3 and TRBJ2-3, with D hard to call. Germline-derived CDR1 and CDR2 are SGHTA and FQGTGA. The CDR3 is made up of 13 amino acids. The ends were cut back, 5 bases at V and 1 base at J, with 7 bases in the middle. CDR3 protein: CASSPSGTDTQYF. CDR3 DNA sequence: TGTGCCAGCAGCCCGAGCGGCACAGATACGCAGTATTTT.

The chain combines TRBV6-5 with TRBJ2-7; 11 nucleotides line up with TRBD1. V was clipped by 1 base and J by 5 bases; unmatched bases: 4. The CDR3 has 15 amino acids. Germline CDR1 reads MNHEY; CDR2 reads SVGAGI. Written as DNA, the CDR3 is TGTGCCAGCAGTTACTGGGACAGGGGGGTTAACGAGCAGTACTTC. It is translated as CASSYWDRGVNEQYF.

This clone occurred once. The chain recombines TRBV7-2 with TRBJ1-2; 8 nucleotides agree with TRBD1. CDR3 length: 16 residues. The V gene end was trimmed by 1 base and the J gene end by 7 bases; junction bases not matched to a gene: 11. Germline CDR1 reads SGHTA; CDR2 reads FQGNSA. This CDR3 is CASSLDKGQGSFGYTF. CDR3 coding DNA: TGTGCCAGCAGCTTAGATAAAGGACAGGGTAGTTTTGGCTACACCTTC.

V usage is TRBV5-1 and J usage is TRBJ2-7; TRBD1 matches 10 bases. Unmatched junction bases numbered 6, after V lost 4 bases and J lost 5 bases. This CDR3 is built from 14 residues. CDR1 and CDR2 (germline): SGHRS, YFSETQ. CDR3 in amino acids: CASSVTGGGHEQYF. The CDR3 coding sequence is TGCGCCAGCAGCGTGACAGGGGGCGGCCACGAGCAGTACTTC.

The V call is TRBV7-2, the J call TRBJ2-2, with D possibly being TRBD2 (6 bases). Looked up from germline, CDR1 is SGHTA and CDR2 is FQGNSA. The V end lost 3 bases, the J end lost 1 base, and 12 bases lay between the germline ends. The CDR3 totals 16 residues. The CDR3 coding sequence is TGTGCCAGCAGCTTCGGAGGGGTCGGGAACACCGGGGAGCTGTTTTTT. This sequence encodes CASSFGGVGNTGELFF.

V and J are TRBV7-6 and TRBJ1-6, with TRBD1 matching 10 bases. This CDR3 is built from 18 residues. The trim removed 1 base at V and 10 bases at J, leaving 13 bases unmatched. Per the germline V gene, CDR1 is SGHVS and CDR2 is FNYEAQ. CDR3 sequence: CASSLGKAGTGVESPLHF. DNA for the CDR3: TGTGCCAGCAGCTTAGGGAAAGCCGGGACAGGGGTTGAGTCACCCCTCCACTTT.

The chain recombines TRBV11-2 with TRBJ2-5; TRBD1 agrees at 8 bases. CDR3 length: 14 residues. From germline, CDR1 is SGHAT and CDR2 FQNNGV. V gave up 8 bases and J gave up 5 bases; unmatched junction bases: 10. The CDR3 spells CASSSPTGGETQYF. CDR3 DNA: TGTGCCAGCTCGAGCCCAACAGGGGGGGAGACCCAGTACTTC.

V usage is TRBV5-1 and J usage is TRBJ2-5, with D possibly matching TRBD1 (6 bases). The end of the DNA is better explained by TRBJ2-7, so the J call may be wrong. Germline assignment: CDR1 SGHRS and CDR2 YFSETQ. The CDR3 runs to 14 residues. The CDR3, as DNA: TGCGCCAGCAGCGTCGGGACACTTGCATACGAGCAGTACTTC. It is translated as CASSVGTLAYEQYF.

J is TRBJ2-1 and V is TRBV27, with 10 bases fitting TRBD2. Germline V lookup: CDR1 MNHEY, CDR2 SMNVEV (reference sequence). CDR3 length equals 16 residues. The J segment lost 4 bases and the V segment lost 5 bases, leaving 8 bases of the junction unmatched. The CDR3 DNA is TGTGCCAGCAGTCCTCGCGTTAGCGGGGGGTACAATGAGCAGTTCTTC. Translation gives CASSPRVSGGYNEQFF.

Turning to this clone: This specimen includes other DNA sequences encoding the same CDR3. The J gene is TRBJ2-7, the V gene TRBV9; no definite D call. The CDR3 covers 11 residues. Germline values: CDR1 SGDLS, CDR2 YYNGEE. V gave up 3 bases and J gave up 3 bases, with 4 bases separating them. As DNA, the CDR3 is TGTGCCAGCAGCGCAGGCTACGAGCAGTACTTC. Its protein is CASSAGYEQYF.

There are a few counts of this clone. The chain is built from TRBV11-2 and TRBJ1-1, with D unclear. The CDR3 length is 11 residues. CDR1 and CDR2 from the germline V gene are SGHAT and FQNNGV. V was shortened by 8 bases and J by 11 bases, with 15 bases between the two germline ends. The DNA of the CDR3 is TGTGCCAGCGCCGCGGAGGGCGATGCTTTCTTT. Amino acid sequence: CASAAEGDAFF.

The V gene is TRBV4-1, the J gene TRBJ1-1, with no clear D. Germline V gene lookup returns CDR1 MGHRA and CDR2 YSYEKL. V was shortened by 4 bases and J by 3 bases, with 9 bases between the two germline ends. The CDR3 contains 13 residues. The CDR3 nucleotides read TGCGCCAGCAGCCCGGGTGGTGACACTGAAGCTTTCTTT. It encodes CASSPGGDTEAFF.

The chain is built from TRBV18 and TRBJ1-3; the D gene is possibly TRBD1 (6 bases). V dropped 3 bases and J dropped 0 bases, with 12 bases sitting between them. CDR3 length: 16 residues. Germline values: CDR1 KGHSH, CDR2 LQKENI. CDR3 amino acids: CASSPLTGLSGNTIYF. In DNA, the CDR3 is TGTGCCAGCTCACCCTTAACAGGGCTCTCTGGAAACACCATATATTTT.

This chain links TRBV2 with TRBJ1-2; 7 nucleotides align to TRBD1. The J segment lost 14 bases and the V segment lost 0 bases, leaving 9 bases of the junction unmatched. Germline-derived CDR1 and CDR2 are SNHLY and FYNNEI. This CDR3 is built from 13 residues. CDR3 loop: CASSEATTGRRTF. As DNA, the CDR3 is TGTGCCAGCAGTGAAGCCACGACAGGGCGACGAACCTTC.

The J gene is TRBJ1-2, the V gene TRBV28; D is unresolved. From germline, CDR1 is MDHEN and CDR2 SYDVKM. The ends were cut back, 2 bases at V and 4 bases at J, with 8 bases in the middle. This CDR3 spans 13 amino acids. This CDR3 is CASSLGGGYGYTF. CDR3 DNA sequence: TGTGCCAGCAGTTTAGGAGGTGGCTATGGCTACACCTTC.

This chain connects TRBV28 to TRBJ1-1; D not resolved. Trimming took off 5 bases at V and 4 bases at J, with 14 bases between the two ends. CDR1 and CDR2 (germline): MDHEN, SYDVKM. The CDR3 is 14 amino acids. This CDR3 reads CASSPPRVATEAFF. The DNA for the CDR3 is TGTGCCAGCAGTCCTCCGAGGGTGGCCACTGAAGCTTTCTTT.

This chain connects TRBV6-4 to TRBJ1-1; maybe TRBD1 (5 bases). This CDR3 comprises 18 residues. Germline V lookup: CDR1 MRHNA, CDR2 SNTAGT. The V gene lost 7 bases and the J gene lost 5 bases, with 29 bases spanning the gap. The CDR3 sequence is CASTPLGAAAGLRTEAFF. Written as DNA, the CDR3 is TGTGCCAGCACCCCCCTAGGCGCGGCAGCAGGGTTACGGACTGAAGCTTTCTTT.

The V gene is TRBV6-6, the J gene TRBJ1-5; possibly TRBD1 for D (6 bases). V gave up 5 bases and J gave up 6 bases, with 11 bases separating them. This CDR3 is 13 amino acids long. Germline V CDR1 and CDR2: MNHNY, SVGAGI (reference sequence). CDR3 nucleotide sequence: TGTGCCAGCAGTCAGGGACAAAGTCAGCCCCAGCATTTT. Amino acid sequence: CASSQGQSQPQHF.

This clone has more than one count but fewer than ten. V gene TRBV25-1 combines with J gene TRBJ2-5; possible D gene TRBD1, 5 bases. CDR1 and CDR2 (germline): MGHDK, SYGVNS. V was cut by 3 bases and J by 4 bases, with 12 bases left in between. The CDR3 runs to 14 residues. The CDR3 loop is CASSEWTRGETQYF. In DNA form, the CDR3 reads TGTGCCAGCAGTGAGTGGACAAGGGGAGAGACCCAGTACTTC.

The rearrangement links TRBV13 to TRBJ2-7; 7 bases map to TRBD1. Germline assignment: CDR1 PRHDT and CDR2 FYEKMQ (reference sequence). V shed 4 bases, J shed 3 bases, and the junction held 12 bases outside the gene matches. CDR3 size: 16 residues. This CDR3 reads CASSSGLGQEGYEQYF. As DNA, the CDR3 is TGTGCCAGCAGCTCAGGACTCGGACAGGAAGGCTACGAGCAGTACTTC.

The chain employs TRBV23-1 and TRBJ1-6; possibly TRBD1 for D (6 bases). TRBV23-1 is given ORF status, its function remaining uncertain. V lost 1 base and J lost 1, with 11 bases in between. This CDR3 region has 17 residues. CDR3 sequence: CASSQLDDRSYNSPLHF. The CDR3 bases are TGCGCCAGCAGTCAATTGGACGACAGGTCCTATAATTCACCCCTCCACTTT.

The rearrangement uses TRBV2 and TRBJ2-5; D gene ambiguous. Germline V lookup: CDR1 SNHLY, CDR2 FYNNEI. CDR3 length equals 14 residues. The V end lost 2 bases, the J end lost 1 base, and 8 bases lay between the germline ends. The CDR3 is CASSEWAAQETQYF. CDR3 DNA: TGTGCCAGCAGTGAATGGGCAGCCCAAGAGACCCAGTACTTC. Together with reference TRBV2 and TRBJ2-5, the CDR3 gives the full variable domain: EPEVTQTPSHQVTQMGQEVILRCVPISNHLYFYWYRQILGQKVEFLVSFYNNEISEKSEIFDDQFSVERPDGSNFTLKIRSTKLEDSAMYFCASSEWAAQETQYFGPGTRLLVL.

V usage is TRBV28 and J usage is TRBJ2-7, with 7 bases identical to TRBD2. In germline, CDR1 is MDHEN, CDR2 SYDVKM. Losses at the gene ends were 4 bases for V and 3 bases for J; bases not matched to a gene: 6. This CDR3 contains 14 residues. CDR3 DNA: TGTGCCAGCAGTTACCAGGGAGGGTACTACGAGCAGTACTTC. Translating it yields CASSYQGGYYEQYF.

This clone was picked up a small number of times. The V and J genes are TRBV7-2 and TRBJ1-6; 12 nucleotides line up with TRBD1. The V segment lost 2 bases and the J segment 10 bases; nucleotides outside the gene matches: 12. CDR3 size: 18 residues. Germline loops: CDR1 SGHTA, CDR2 FQGNSA. The CDR3 region is CASSLWGTGGEVVSPLHF. CDR3 DNA: TGTGCCAGCAGCTTATGGGGGACAGGGGGCGAGGTCGTATCACCCCTCCACTTT.

This chain joins TRBV15 and TRBJ2-5; TRBD1 might be the D (5 bases). The V end lost 3 bases, the J end lost 11 bases, and 28 bases lay between the germline ends. This CDR3 is 17 amino acids long. The germline V gene has CDR1 LNHNV and CDR2 YYDKDF (reference sequence). Written as DNA, the CDR3 is TGTGCCACCAGCAGCAGGGAAGGCACCGAATTTGGGAAAGGGCAGTACTTC. Its translation: CATSSREGTEFGKGQYF. Filled out from reference TRBV15 and TRBJ2-5, the complete variable domain reads DAMVIQNPRYQVTQFGKPVTLSCSQTLNHNVMYWYQQKSSQAPKLLFHYYDKDFNNEADTPDNFQSRRPNTSFCFLDIRSPGLGDTAMYLCATSSREGTEFGKGQYFGPGTRLLVL.

The rearrangement links TRBV14 to TRBJ1-2; TRBD1 matches at 8 bases. CDR3 length: 13 residues. Germline-derived CDR1 and CDR2 are SGHDN and FVKESK. Losses at the gene ends were 4 bases for V and 8 bases for J; bases not matched to a gene: 6. In DNA form, the CDR3 reads TGTGCCAGCAGCCTTGGACAGGGATGGGGCTACACCTTC. Its protein product is CASSLGQGWGYTF.

The chain employs TRBV4-3 and TRBJ2-7; D may be TRBD2 (6 bases). V was shortened by 5 bases and J by 6 bases, with 20 bases between the two germline ends. The germline gives CDR1 LGHNA, CDR2 YSLEER. The CDR3 is 15 amino acids. The CDR3 here is CASSESRIGGSEQYF. DNA for the CDR3: TGCGCCAGCAGCGAAAGCCGCATTGGGGGGAGCGAGCAGTACTTC.

The gene calls are TRBV30 and TRBJ1-1; no definite D call. The germline V gene has CDR1 GTSNPN and CDR2 SVGIG (reference sequence). V dropped 2 bases and J dropped 3 bases, with 7 bases sitting between them. The CDR3 is 12 amino acids. The CDR3 bases are TGTGCCTGGAGTATATCTTACACTGAAGCTTTCTTT. Translating it yields CAWSISYTEAFF.